A single sample gave rise to the 27 T cell receptor beta chains below, sequenced in a study of molecular identifiers for immune sequencing clone quantification. TCRdb used MiXCR to reprocess the PCR reads, holding one entry per CDR3 protein. This sample has around 460,000 distinct CDR3 sequences; about 21% occur once, and the top ten carry about 0.84%. Sequenced input: naive CD8+ T cells from blood, with Jurkat cell RNA spiked in. The subset: FACS-sorted CD8+CD4-CCR7+CD45RA+ naive T cells. The receptor set was obtained from a human donor in good health. Some libraries in this study had Jurkat cell RNA spiked in.

The rearrangement links TRBV24-1 to TRBJ1-1; D not certain. The CDR3 loop spans 15 amino acids. CDR1 and CDR2 from the germline V gene are KGHDR and SFDVKD. V was trimmed by 8 bases and J by 5 bases, leaving 20 bases between them. The CDR3 loop is CATTPDDRLGTEAFF. DNA for the CDR3: TGTGCCACCACGCCGGACGACCGCTTGGGAACTGAAGCTTTCTTT.

This clonotype was observed a handful of times. This chain joins TRBV20-1 and TRBJ1-1; perhaps TRBD1 as D (5 bases). Per germline, CDR1 DFQATT and CDR2 SNEGSKA (reference sequence). Trimming shortened V by 5 bases and J by 4 bases, and 17 bases separated the two germline ends. The CDR3 covers 14 residues. DNA of the CDR3: TGCAGTGCTCTGGGGTTCGGGGGGTTCACTGAAGCTTTCTTT. Its protein is CSALGFGGFTEAFF.

A note on this clonotype: This could be a read error, since a much larger clone is one nucleotide away. The DNA for the CDR3 is TGTGCCAGCAGTTTAATGGGGACAGATACGCAGTGTTTT. Residues: CASSLMGTDTQCF. The chain joins TRBV28 to TRBJ2-3, with TRBD1 matching 7 bases. The CDR3 runs 13 residues. Germline V gene sequence: CDR1 MDHEN, CDR2 SYDVKM.

Of note for this clonotype: This may be a read error, as it is one base from a much larger clone. The chain links TRBV4-2 to TRBJ1-5; D not resolved. The CDR3 spans 17 residues. The germline V gene encodes CDR1 LGHNA and CDR2 YNFKEQ. With 4 bases removed from V and 6 bases from J, the gap between germline ends came to 22 bases. CDR3 sequence reads: CASSRDLDLPGGQPQHF. CDR3 sequence (DNA): TGTGCCAGCAGCCGAGATCTTGATCTACCGGGAGGTCAGCCCCAGCATTTT.

V usage is TRBV7-2 and J usage is TRBJ2-7; TRBD2 aligns across 13 bases. The CDR3 length is 15 residues. The trim removed 5 bases at V and 3 bases at J, leaving 4 bases unmatched. Germline V gene data show CDR1 as SGHTA and CDR2 as FQGNSA. CDR3: CASSRTSGGGYEQYF. In nucleotides, the CDR3 is TGTGCCAGCAGCCGAACTAGCGGGGGGGGCTACGAGCAGTACTTC.

This clonotype has ten or more counts. The chain has TRBV29-1 and TRBJ2-7; tentatively, D is TRBD2 (5 bases). The CDR3 has 14 residues. Trimming took off 3 bases at V and 0 bases at J, with 12 bases between the two ends. Germline V gives CDR1 SQVTM, CDR2 ANQGSEA. The CDR3 is CSVESGNISYEQYF. The CDR3 DNA reads TGCAGCGTTGAGTCGGGGAATATCTCCTACGAGCAGTACTTC.

This clonotype was seen just once. The rearrangement links TRBV16 to TRBJ1-2; 12 positions match TRBD1. With 5 bases clipped from V and 3 bases from J, the junction kept 7 bases outside the gene matches. The CDR3 extends over 16 amino acids. Germline V gene sequence: CDR1 KGHSY, CDR2 FQNENV. In DNA, the CDR3 is TGTGCCAGCAGCTCTCCCGGGACAGGGGGCGACTATGGCTACACCTTC. Translation: CASSSPGTGGDYGYTF.

As concerns this clonotype: The CDR3 does not end in the conserved phenylalanine or tryptophan, so this is likely a read error. This chain links TRBV28 with TRBJ2-7; no definite D call. Germline V gene lookup returns CDR1 MDHEN and CDR2 SYDVKM. V was trimmed by 3 bases and J by 1 base, leaving 10 bases between them. This CDR3 region has 14 residues. The CDR3 here is CASSFGKESYEQYL. The CDR3 nucleotides read TGTGCCAGCAGTTTCGGAAAAGAGTCCTACGAGCAGTACCTC.

This clonotype has more than one count but fewer than ten. One base away lies a much larger clone, so this may be a sequencing read error. The CDR3 DNA sequence: TGCGCCAGCAGCCAAGATATAAGTTACGAGCAGTACTTC. Its translation: CASSQDISYEQYF. The rearrangement joins TRBV4-3 to TRBJ2-7; no definite D call. Trimming shortened V by 0 bases and J by 4 bases, and 7 bases separated the two germline ends. The CDR3 extends over 13 amino acids. From germline, CDR1 is LGHNA and CDR2 YSLEER.

This clonotype was counted between two and nine times. The chain recombines TRBV7-9 with TRBJ2-7; D ambiguous. CDR1 SEHNR and CDR2 FQNEAQ come from the germline V gene (reference sequence). V lost 4 bases and J 3 bases, leaving 13 bases between the germline ends. The CDR3 runs to 14 residues. DNA for the CDR3: TGTGCCAGCAGCTACTTAAATGTAGACTACGAGCAGTACTTC. Amino acids: CASSYLNVDYEQYF.

In this sample, this clonotype turned up a few times. The rearrangement links TRBV7-6 to TRBJ2-3, with 10 bases lining up with TRBD2. With V trimmed by 3 bases and J by 6 bases, 9 bases remained unmatched. The germline gives CDR1 SGHVS, CDR2 FNYEAQ. CDR3 length equals 16 residues. CDR3 nucleotides: TGTGCCAGCAGCTTCCTAGCGGGAGTACCTACGGATACGCAGTATTTT. Its translation: CASSFLAGVPTDTQYF.

This clonotype was observed at least ten times. The V call is TRBV2, the J call TRBJ2-3, with 11 bases identical to TRBD2. Germline loops: CDR1 SNHLY, CDR2 FYNNEI. The CDR3 loop spans 15 amino acids. J was trimmed by 0 bases and V by 8 bases; bases with no gene match: 4. CDR3 in amino acids: CASWRTSGSTDTQYF. Here the CDR3 DNA reads TGTGCCAGCTGGAGGACTAGCGGGAGCACAGATACGCAGTATTTT.

The gene calls are TRBV3-2 and TRBJ2-2; TRBD1, as called in the table, went unchecked against the DNA. TRBV3-2 is shown as a pseudogene. This CDR3 comprises 17 residues. The CDR3 DNA reads as TGTGCCAGCAGCCAACCCTACCCCCCGGGACAGAGCGGGGAGCTGTTTTTT. Protein sequence: CASSQPYPPGQSGELFF.

This clonotype was recorded a few times. The gene calls are TRBV4-3 and TRBJ2-1; D possibly corresponds to TRBD2 (5 bases). CDR3 length equals 15 residues. V lost 0 bases, J lost 9 bases, and 15 bases lay in between. From germline, CDR1 is LGHNA and CDR2 YSLEER. DNA of the CDR3: TGCGCCAGCAGCCAAGATCGAGTGAGGGTCGGTGAGCAGTTCTTC. Its translation is CASSQDRVRVGEQFF.

Comments on this clonotype: A read error is possible here, since a much larger clone lies one base away. This chain links TRBV6-5 with TRBJ2-5; D is possibly TRBD1 (6 bases). The CDR3 runs 15 residues. Germline assignment: CDR1 MNHEY and CDR2 SVGAGI. For the CDR3, the DNA is TGTGCCAGCAGTTACGGTCAGGGGCTCAGAGAGACCCAGCACTTC. Encoded protein: CASSYGQGLRETQHF.

This clonotype was observed a few times. The chain is built from TRBV27 and TRBJ2-7; the match to TRBD1 covers 12 bases. The germline gives CDR1 MNHEY, CDR2 SMNVEV (reference sequence). The V segment lost 5 bases and the J segment 7 bases; nucleotides outside the gene matches: 9. The CDR3 is 15 amino acids. Here the CDR3 reads CASSPPGQGAEEQYF. The CDR3 DNA is TGTGCCAGCAGTCCACCGGGACAGGGGGCGGAAGAGCAGTACTTC.

The rearrangement joins TRBV4-3 to TRBJ2-6; 9 bases agree with TRBD1. Germline V CDR1 and CDR2: LGHNA, YSLEER. With 0 bases clipped from V and 3 bases from J, the junction kept 18 bases outside the gene matches. This CDR3 is built from 22 residues. CDR3 in DNA: TGCGCCAGCAGCCAAGAAACCGCCGCGGGGACAGGGTTTTTCCTTGGGGCCAACGTCCTGACTTTC. Translated, it gives CASSQETAAGTGFFLGANVLTF.

This clonotype was recorded at least ten times. This rearrangement joins TRBV30 to TRBJ1-1; TRBD1 matches 10 bases. The CDR3 runs 12 residues. Unmatched junction bases numbered 3, after V lost 7 bases and J lost 4 bases. Germline CDR1 and CDR2: GTSNPN and SVGIG (reference sequence). The CDR3 DNA reads as TGTGCCTTCGACAGGGGGCTCACTGAAGCTTTCTTT. Amino acids: CAFDRGLTEAFF.

Regarding this clonotype: A much larger clone is a single base away; this may be a read error. The V gene is TRBV19, the J gene TRBJ2-5; perhaps TRBD2 as D (5 bases). The V gene lost 11 bases and the J gene lost 0 bases, with 13 bases spanning the gap. Germline CDR1 is LNHDA and CDR2 is SQIVND (reference sequence). This CDR3 contains 13 residues. The CDR3 spells CAGLRVDQETQYF. In DNA form, the CDR3 reads TGTGCCGGCTTGCGGGTCGACCAAGAGACCCAGTACTTC. The full variable domain, rest sourced from reference TRBV19 and TRBJ2-5, is DGGITQSPKYLFRKEGQNVTLSCEQNLNHDAMYWYRQDPGQGLRLIYYSQIVNDFQKGDIAEGYSVSREKKESFPLTVTSAQKNPTAFYLCAGLRVDQETQYFGPGTRLLVL.

This clonotype was observed at least ten times. V usage is TRBV6-2 or TRBV6-3 and J usage is TRBJ2-2, with a possible D match to TRBD1 (6 bases). The germline CDR1 and CDR2 sequences are MNHEY and SVGEGT. The CDR3 is 13 amino acids. V lost 8 bases, J lost 7 bases, and 14 bases lay in between. CDR3 residues: CASRDTYDGELFF. The CDR3 DNA reads TGTGCCAGCCGGGACACCTATGACGGGGAGCTGTTTTTT.

This clonotype was counted many times. V and J are TRBV6-5 and TRBJ1-1; unclear D gene. The CDR3 contains 15 residues. V was cut by 5 bases and J by 2 bases, with 15 bases left in between. Germline loops: CDR1 MNHEY, CDR2 SVGAGI. The DNA of the CDR3 is TGTGCCAGCAGTCACCCGCTCCGGGGAAACACTGAAGCTTTCTTT. Translating gives CASSHPLRGNTEAFF.

Turning to this clonotype: It may be a read error: a sequence one base away is much more abundant. The V call is TRBV25-1, the J call TRBJ2-1; D remains ambiguous. The germline CDR1 and CDR2 sequences are MGHDK and SYGVNS. The CDR3 is 15 residues long. The CDR3 DNA follows: TGTGCCGGCAGCCAAGGAACAACGCCGGGCAATGAGCAGTTCTTC. It is translated as CAGSQGTTPGNEQFF.

This rearrangement joins TRBV2 to TRBJ2-3; a weak D match, TRBD2 (5 bases). The CDR3 is made up of 15 amino acids. Germline loops: CDR1 SNHLY, CDR2 FYNNEI. Trimming took off 11 bases at V and 3 bases at J, with 21 bases between the two ends. CDR3 sequence reads: CAGAGGLGGTDTQYF. DNA of the CDR3: TGTGCCGGTGCCGGCGGGCTAGGCGGGACAGATACGCAGTATTTT.

This clonotype was picked up many times. V gene TRBV28 combines with J gene TRBJ2-7; tentative D call: TRBD2 (5 bases). V gave up 7 bases and J gave up 4 bases, with 14 bases separating them. Germline CDR1 is MDHEN and CDR2 is SYDVKM. This CDR3 contains 13 residues. The CDR3 DNA reads TGTGCCAGCAACCTCTATACGGGGTACGAGCAGTACTTC. Translating gives CASNLYTGYEQYF.

In its sample, this clonotype was seen many times. The chain recombines TRBV7-9 with TRBJ1-3; no clear D. Germline values: CDR1 SEHNR, CDR2 FQNEAQ (reference sequence). V gave up 4 bases and J gave up 0 bases, with 7 bases separating them. The CDR3 loop spans 14 amino acids. The CDR3 sequence: CASSSTDSGNTIYF. CDR3 bases: TGTGCCAGCAGCTCCACAGACTCTGGAAACACCATATATTTT.

V usage is TRBV19 and J usage is TRBJ2-5; no firm D call. CDR3 size: 13 residues. Germline CDR1 and CDR2: LNHDA and SQIVND (reference sequence). The V gene lost 1 base and the J gene lost 3 bases, with 6 bases spanning the gap. The CDR3 nucleotides are TGTGCCAGTAGTATAGGCCCCAAAGAGACCCAGTACTTC. Translating gives CASSIGPKETQYF.

This clonotype was counted a few times. This rearrangement joins TRBV7-2 to TRBJ2-5; 9 nucleotides match TRBD1. The CDR3 spans 15 residues. Germline lookup yields CDR1 SGHTA and CDR2 FQGNSA. V lost 5 bases and J lost 5; bases outside the gene matches: 9. The CDR3 region has the DNA TGTGCCAGCAGCGCGCCACAGGGGGCATGGGAGACCCAGTACTTC. Amino acid sequence: CASSAPQGAWETQYF.